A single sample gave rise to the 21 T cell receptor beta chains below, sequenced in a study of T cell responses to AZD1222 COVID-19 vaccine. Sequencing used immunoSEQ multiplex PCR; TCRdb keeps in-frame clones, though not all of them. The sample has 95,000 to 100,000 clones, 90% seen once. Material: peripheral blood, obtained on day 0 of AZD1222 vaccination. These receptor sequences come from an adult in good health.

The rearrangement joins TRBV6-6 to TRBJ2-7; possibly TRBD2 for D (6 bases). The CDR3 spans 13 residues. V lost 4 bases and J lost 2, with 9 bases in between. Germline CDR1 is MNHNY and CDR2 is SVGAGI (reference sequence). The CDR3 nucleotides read TGTGCCAGCAGTTGGGGACTTGCCTACGAGCAGTACTTC. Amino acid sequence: CASSWGLAYEQYF.

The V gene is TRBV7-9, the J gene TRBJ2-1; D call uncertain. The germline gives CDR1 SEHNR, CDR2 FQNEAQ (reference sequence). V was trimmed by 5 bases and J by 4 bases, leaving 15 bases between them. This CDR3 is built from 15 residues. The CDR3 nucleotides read TGTGCCAGCAGCGTGCTACCACCTTCTTACAATGAGCAGTTCTTC. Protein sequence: CASSVLPPSYNEQFF.

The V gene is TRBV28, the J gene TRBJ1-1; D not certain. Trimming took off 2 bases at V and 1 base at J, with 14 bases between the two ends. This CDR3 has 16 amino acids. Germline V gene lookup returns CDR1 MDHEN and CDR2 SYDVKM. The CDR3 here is CASSLRQTRPNTEAFF. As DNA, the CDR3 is TGTGCCAGCAGTTTACGCCAGACACGGCCGAACACTGAAGCTTTCTTT. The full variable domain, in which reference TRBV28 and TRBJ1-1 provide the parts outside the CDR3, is DVKVTQSSRYLVKRTGEKVFLECVQDMDHENMFWYRQDPGLGLRLIYFSYDVKMKEKGDIPEGYSVSREKKERFSLILESASTNQTSMYLCASSLRQTRPNTEAFFGQGTRLTVV.

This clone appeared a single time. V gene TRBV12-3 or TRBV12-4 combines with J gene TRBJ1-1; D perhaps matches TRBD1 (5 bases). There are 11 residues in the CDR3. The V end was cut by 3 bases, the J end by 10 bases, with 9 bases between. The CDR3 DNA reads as TGTGCCAGCAGTTTTCTGGGGGTAGCTTTCTTT. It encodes CASSFLGVAFF.

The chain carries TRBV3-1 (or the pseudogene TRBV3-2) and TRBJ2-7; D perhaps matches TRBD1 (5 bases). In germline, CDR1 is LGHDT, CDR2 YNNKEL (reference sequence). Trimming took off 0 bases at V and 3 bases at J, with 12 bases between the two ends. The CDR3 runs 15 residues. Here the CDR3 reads CASSQDRNRHYEQYF. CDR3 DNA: TGTGCCAGCAGCCAAGATCGGAACAGGCACTACGAGCAGTACTTC.

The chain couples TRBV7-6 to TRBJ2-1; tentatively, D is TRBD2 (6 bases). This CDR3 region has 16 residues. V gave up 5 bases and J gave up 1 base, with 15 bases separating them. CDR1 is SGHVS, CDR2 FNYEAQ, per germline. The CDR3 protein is CASSQDSTSSYNEQFF. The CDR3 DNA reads TGTGCCAGCAGCCAAGATTCGACTAGTTCCTACAATGAGCAGTTCTTC. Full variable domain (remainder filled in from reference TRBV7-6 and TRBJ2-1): GAGVSQSPRYKVTKRGQDVALRCDPISGHVSLYWYRQALGQGPEFLTYFNYEAQQDKSGLPNDRFSAERPEGSISTLTIQRTEQRDSAMYRCASSQDSTSSYNEQFFGPGTRLTVL.

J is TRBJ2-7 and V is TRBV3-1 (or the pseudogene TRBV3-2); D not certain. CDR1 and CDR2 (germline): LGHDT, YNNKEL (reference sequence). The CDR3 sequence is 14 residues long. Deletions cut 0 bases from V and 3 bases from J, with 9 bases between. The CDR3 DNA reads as TGTGCCAGCAGCCAAGACAGAAATATCTACGAGCAGTACTTC. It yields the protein CASSQDRNIYEQYF.

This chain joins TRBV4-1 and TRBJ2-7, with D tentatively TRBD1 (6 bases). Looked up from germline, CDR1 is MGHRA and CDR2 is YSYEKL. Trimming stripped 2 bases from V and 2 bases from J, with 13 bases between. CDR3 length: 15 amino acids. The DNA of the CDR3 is TGCGCCAGCAGCCAAAGGAACACAGGGACCTACGAGCAGTACTTC. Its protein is CASSQRNTGTYEQYF.

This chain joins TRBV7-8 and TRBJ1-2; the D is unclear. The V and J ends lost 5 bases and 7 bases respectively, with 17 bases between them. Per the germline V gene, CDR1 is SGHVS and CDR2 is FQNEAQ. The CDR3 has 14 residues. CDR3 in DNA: TGTGCCAGCAGCGAGACGTTGTCAGGCGGTGGCTACACCTTC. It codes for CASSETLSGGGYTF.

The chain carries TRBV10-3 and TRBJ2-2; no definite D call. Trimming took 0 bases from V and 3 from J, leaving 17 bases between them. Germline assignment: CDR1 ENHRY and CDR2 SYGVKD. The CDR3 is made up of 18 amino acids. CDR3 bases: TGTGCCATCAGTGAGTCGACGCCCTACAGTGGGGACACCGGGGAGCTGTTTTTT. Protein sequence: CAISESTPYSGDTGELFF.

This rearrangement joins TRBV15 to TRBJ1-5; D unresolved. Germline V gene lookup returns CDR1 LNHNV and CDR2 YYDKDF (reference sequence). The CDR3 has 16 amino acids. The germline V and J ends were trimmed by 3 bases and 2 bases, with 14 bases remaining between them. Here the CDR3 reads CATSRSGRGGNQPQHF. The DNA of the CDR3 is TGTGCCACCAGCAGGTCCGGGCGGGGTGGCAATCAGCCCCAGCATTTT.

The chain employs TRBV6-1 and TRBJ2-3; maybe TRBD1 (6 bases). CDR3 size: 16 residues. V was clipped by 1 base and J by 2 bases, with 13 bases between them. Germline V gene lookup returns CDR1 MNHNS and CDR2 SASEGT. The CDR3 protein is CASSEVSGALTDTQYF. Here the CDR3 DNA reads TGTGCCAGCAGTGAAGTGTCAGGGGCGCTCACAGATACGCAGTATTTT.

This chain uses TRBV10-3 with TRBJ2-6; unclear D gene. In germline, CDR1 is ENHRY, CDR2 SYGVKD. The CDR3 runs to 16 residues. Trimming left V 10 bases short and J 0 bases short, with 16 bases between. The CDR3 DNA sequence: TGTGCCACCGGAAGCTATGATGGCTCTGGGGCCAACGTCCTGACTTTC. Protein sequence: CATGSYDGSGANVLTF.

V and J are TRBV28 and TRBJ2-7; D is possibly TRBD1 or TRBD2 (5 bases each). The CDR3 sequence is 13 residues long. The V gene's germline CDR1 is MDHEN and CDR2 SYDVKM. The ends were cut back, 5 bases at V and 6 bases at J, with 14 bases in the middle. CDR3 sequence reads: CASSPREGPEQYF. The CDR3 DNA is TGTGCCAGCAGTCCCCGTGAGGGACCCGAGCAGTACTTC.

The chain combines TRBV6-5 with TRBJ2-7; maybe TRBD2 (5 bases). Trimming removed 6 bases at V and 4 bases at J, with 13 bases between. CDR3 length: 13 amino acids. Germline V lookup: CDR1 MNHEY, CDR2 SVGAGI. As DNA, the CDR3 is TGTGCCAGCAGGTCGGAGGAGAGGTACGAGCAGTACTTC. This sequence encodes CASRSEERYEQYF.

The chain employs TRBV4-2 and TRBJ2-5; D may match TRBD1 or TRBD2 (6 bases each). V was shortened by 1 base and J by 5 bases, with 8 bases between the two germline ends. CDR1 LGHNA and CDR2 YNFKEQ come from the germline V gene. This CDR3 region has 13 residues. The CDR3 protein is CASSQGRGETQYF. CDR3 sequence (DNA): TGTGCCAGCAGCCAAGGGAGGGGGGAGACCCAGTACTTC.

CDR3 DNA sequence: TGTGCCAGCAGCTTAGTCGGCAACCGTGGTGAAGCTTTCTTT. Its protein product is CASSLVGNRGEAFF. V gene TRBV7-2 combines with J gene TRBJ1-1; D remains unclear. Per germline, CDR1 SGHTA and CDR2 FQGNSA. The V gene lost 1 base and the J gene lost 7 bases, with 13 bases spanning the gap. The CDR3 is 14 amino acids. Supplemented by reference TRBV7-2 and TRBJ1-1, the full variable domain reads GAGVSQSPSNKVTEKGKDVELRCDPISGHTALYWYRQSLGQGLEFLIYFQGNSAPDKSGLPSDRFSAERTGGSVSTLTIQRTQQEDSAVYLCASSLVGNRGEAFFGQGTRLTVV.

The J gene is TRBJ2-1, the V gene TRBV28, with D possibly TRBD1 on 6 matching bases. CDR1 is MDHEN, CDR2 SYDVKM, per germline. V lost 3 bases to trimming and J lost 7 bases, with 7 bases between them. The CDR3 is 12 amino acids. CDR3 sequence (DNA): TGTGCCAGCAGTTTCACAGGGAATGAGCAGTTCTTC. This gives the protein CASSFTGNEQFF.

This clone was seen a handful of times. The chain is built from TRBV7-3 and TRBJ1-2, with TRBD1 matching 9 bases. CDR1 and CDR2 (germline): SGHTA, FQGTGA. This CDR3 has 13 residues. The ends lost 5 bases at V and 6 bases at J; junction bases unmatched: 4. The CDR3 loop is CASSRDRDDGYTF. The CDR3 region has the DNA TGTGCCAGCAGCCGGGACAGGGATGATGGCTACACCTTC.

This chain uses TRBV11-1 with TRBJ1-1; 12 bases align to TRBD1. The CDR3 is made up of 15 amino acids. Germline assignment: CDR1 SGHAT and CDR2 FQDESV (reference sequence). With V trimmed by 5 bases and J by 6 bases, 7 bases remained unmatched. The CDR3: CASSPGTGGFSEAFF. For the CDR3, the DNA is TGTGCCAGCAGCCCCGGGACAGGGGGCTTCTCTGAAGCTTTCTTT.

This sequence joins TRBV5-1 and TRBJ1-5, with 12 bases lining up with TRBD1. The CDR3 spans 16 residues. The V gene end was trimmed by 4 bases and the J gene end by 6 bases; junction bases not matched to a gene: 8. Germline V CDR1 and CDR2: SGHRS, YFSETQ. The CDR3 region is CASSPGPGQGAQPQHF. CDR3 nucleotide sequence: TGCGCCAGCAGCCCGGGACCGGGACAGGGGGCTCAGCCCCAGCATTTT.